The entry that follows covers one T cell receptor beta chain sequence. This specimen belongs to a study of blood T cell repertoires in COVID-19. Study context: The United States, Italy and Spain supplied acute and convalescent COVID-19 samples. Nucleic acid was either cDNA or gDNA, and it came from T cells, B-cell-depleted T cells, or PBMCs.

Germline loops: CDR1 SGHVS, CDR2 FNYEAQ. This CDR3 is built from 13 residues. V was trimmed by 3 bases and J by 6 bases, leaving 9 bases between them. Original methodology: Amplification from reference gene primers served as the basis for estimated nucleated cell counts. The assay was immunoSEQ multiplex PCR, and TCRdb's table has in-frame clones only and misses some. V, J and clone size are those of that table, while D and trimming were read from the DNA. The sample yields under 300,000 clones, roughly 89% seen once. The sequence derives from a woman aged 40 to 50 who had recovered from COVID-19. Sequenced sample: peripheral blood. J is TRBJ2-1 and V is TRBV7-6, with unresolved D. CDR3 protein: CASSFPHFNEQFF. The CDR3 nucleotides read TGTGCCAGCAGCTTCCCCCACTTCAATGAGCAGTTCTTC.